This T cell receptor (beta chain) was sequenced for a study of control samples from healthy donors and cancer patients. CDR1 and CDR2 (germline): LNHNV, YYDKDF (reference sequence). This CDR3 region has 15 residues. J was trimmed by 4 bases and V by 4 bases; bases with no gene match: 9. The assay was immunoSEQ multiplex PCR, and TCRdb's table has in-frame clones only and misses some. This table holds some 110,000 clones, around 89% found once. The chain links TRBV15 to TRBJ1-2, with TRBD1 matching over 7 bases. This clonotype was sampled from a woman in her 70s in good health. The sequencing sample was made of blood. The CDR3 sequence: CATSKKVGQAYGYTF. CDR3 sequence (DNA): TGTGCCACCAGCAAAAAAGTAGGACAGGCCTATGGCTACACCTTC.